This T cell receptor (beta chain) is from a study of blood T cell repertoires in COVID-19. Study in general: Samples representing acute and convalescent COVID-19 were sourced from the United States, Italy and Spain. Nucleic acid was either cDNA or gDNA, and it came from T cells, B-cell-depleted T cells, or PBMCs.

The method was immunoSEQ multiplex PCR; TCRdb's version includes in-frame clones alone and lacks a portion of them. The sample consists of approximately 170,000 clones, about nine tenths of them appearing once. It was during active infection that Seattle patients were enrolled and then longitudinally followed. Trimming at V came to 4 bases and at J to 3 bases, leaving 6 bases not matched to a gene. Germline values: CDR1 SGHRS, CDR2 YFSETQ. The CDR3 runs to 14 residues. This TCR came from a woman aged 55-70 years with COVID-19, enrolled during active disease. The genes are TRBV5-1 and TRBJ1-1; 7 positions agree with TRBD1. Sample: peripheral blood. For the CDR3, the DNA is TGCGCCAGCAGCGCTGCACAGGGGTACACTGAAGCTTTCTTT. Its translation is CASSAAQGYTEAFF.